The present entry profiles one T cell receptor (beta chain) with its context. Sequenced by immunoSEQ multiplex PCR; TCRdb stores in-frame clones only, minus some. Among about 45,000 clones listed, about 90% were seen once. The data were taken from a study of OX40 agonist ivuxolimab in advanced cancers. About the study: The patients got ivuxolimab, which is an agonistic anti-OX40 (CD134) antibody. In three patients, partial responses were observed, one with hepatocellular carcinoma and two with cutaneous melanoma.

The CDR3 loop spans 15 amino acids. Autoimmune disease history or systemic immunosuppression meant exclusion. Source: CD4+ or CD8+ T cells sorted from blood, taken in a trial of the OX40 agonist ivuxolimab. V is TRBV21-1 and J is TRBJ2-2; the table's D gene call, TRBD1, was not cross checked with the DNA. TRBV21-1 is given as a pseudogene. This receptor was taken from an adult with an advanced solid tumor such as melanoma, head and neck, liver or kidney cancer. Here the CDR3 reads CASSRRDKKTGELFF. The CDR3 DNA follows: TGTGCCAGCAGCCGCCGGGACAAGAAAACCGGGGAGCTGTTTTTT.